Here is one T cell receptor (beta chain) with its context. Antigen: not known. The data derive from a study of vaccination and CD4 T cells after COVID-19. Study-level information: Nasal swab PCR detected SARS-CoV-2 in convalescent patients, who comprised 9 or 10 mild cases and one severe case.

Trimming removed 6 bases from V and 10 bases from J, with 19 bases in between. The CDR3 length is 15 residues. Treatment indicated: approximately 11-day PBMC culture with coronavirus spike peptide pools or control peptides (ViraFEST assay). Sequence data for DNA of cultured CD4+ T cells were generated by the Oncomine TCR Beta short-read assay. TCRdb re-analysed the PCR reads in MiXCR, keeping a single row per CDR3 protein. The sample includes around 16,000 distinct CDR3 sequences, roughly 72% of them seen just once. The sequence came from a human donor who had recovered from COVID-19. Sample: CD4+ T cells from blood, cultured in vitro. V usage is TRBV12-3 or TRBV12-4 and J usage is TRBJ1-6; tentative D call: TRBD1 (5 bases). In nucleotides, the CDR3 is TGTGCCAGCAGCCGGGACCGCGGGACGGGGTCACCCCTCCACTTT. As protein: CASSRDRGTGSPLHF.